This paragraph reports one T cell receptor beta chain. The record originates from a study of ipilimumab plus nivolumab after autologous stem cell transplantation. Starting 14 to 28 days after autologous transplant, ipilimumab 1 mg/kg was given. Through week 26, nivolumab 3 mg/kg IV was given weeks 1, 4, 7, 10, then biweekly. Germline CDR1 reads SGHRS; CDR2 reads YFSETQ. This CDR3 comprises 13 residues. V dropped 4 bases and J dropped 7 bases, with 12 bases sitting between them. The method was immunoSEQ multiplex PCR; TCRdb's version includes in-frame clones alone and lacks a portion of them. The sample has some 11,000 clones, 70% to 80% seen once; the top ten hold about 11%.

This sequence originates from a male donor with multiple myeloma. The V gene is TRBV5-1, the J gene TRBJ1-5; D might be TRBD1 (5 bases). Sequenced material: PBMCs, taken in a trial of ipilimumab plus nivolumab as post-transplant consolidation. The CDR3 bases are TGCGCCAGCAGCCTCCACGAGGGGCAGCCCCAGCATTTT. This sequence encodes CASSLHEGQPQHF.